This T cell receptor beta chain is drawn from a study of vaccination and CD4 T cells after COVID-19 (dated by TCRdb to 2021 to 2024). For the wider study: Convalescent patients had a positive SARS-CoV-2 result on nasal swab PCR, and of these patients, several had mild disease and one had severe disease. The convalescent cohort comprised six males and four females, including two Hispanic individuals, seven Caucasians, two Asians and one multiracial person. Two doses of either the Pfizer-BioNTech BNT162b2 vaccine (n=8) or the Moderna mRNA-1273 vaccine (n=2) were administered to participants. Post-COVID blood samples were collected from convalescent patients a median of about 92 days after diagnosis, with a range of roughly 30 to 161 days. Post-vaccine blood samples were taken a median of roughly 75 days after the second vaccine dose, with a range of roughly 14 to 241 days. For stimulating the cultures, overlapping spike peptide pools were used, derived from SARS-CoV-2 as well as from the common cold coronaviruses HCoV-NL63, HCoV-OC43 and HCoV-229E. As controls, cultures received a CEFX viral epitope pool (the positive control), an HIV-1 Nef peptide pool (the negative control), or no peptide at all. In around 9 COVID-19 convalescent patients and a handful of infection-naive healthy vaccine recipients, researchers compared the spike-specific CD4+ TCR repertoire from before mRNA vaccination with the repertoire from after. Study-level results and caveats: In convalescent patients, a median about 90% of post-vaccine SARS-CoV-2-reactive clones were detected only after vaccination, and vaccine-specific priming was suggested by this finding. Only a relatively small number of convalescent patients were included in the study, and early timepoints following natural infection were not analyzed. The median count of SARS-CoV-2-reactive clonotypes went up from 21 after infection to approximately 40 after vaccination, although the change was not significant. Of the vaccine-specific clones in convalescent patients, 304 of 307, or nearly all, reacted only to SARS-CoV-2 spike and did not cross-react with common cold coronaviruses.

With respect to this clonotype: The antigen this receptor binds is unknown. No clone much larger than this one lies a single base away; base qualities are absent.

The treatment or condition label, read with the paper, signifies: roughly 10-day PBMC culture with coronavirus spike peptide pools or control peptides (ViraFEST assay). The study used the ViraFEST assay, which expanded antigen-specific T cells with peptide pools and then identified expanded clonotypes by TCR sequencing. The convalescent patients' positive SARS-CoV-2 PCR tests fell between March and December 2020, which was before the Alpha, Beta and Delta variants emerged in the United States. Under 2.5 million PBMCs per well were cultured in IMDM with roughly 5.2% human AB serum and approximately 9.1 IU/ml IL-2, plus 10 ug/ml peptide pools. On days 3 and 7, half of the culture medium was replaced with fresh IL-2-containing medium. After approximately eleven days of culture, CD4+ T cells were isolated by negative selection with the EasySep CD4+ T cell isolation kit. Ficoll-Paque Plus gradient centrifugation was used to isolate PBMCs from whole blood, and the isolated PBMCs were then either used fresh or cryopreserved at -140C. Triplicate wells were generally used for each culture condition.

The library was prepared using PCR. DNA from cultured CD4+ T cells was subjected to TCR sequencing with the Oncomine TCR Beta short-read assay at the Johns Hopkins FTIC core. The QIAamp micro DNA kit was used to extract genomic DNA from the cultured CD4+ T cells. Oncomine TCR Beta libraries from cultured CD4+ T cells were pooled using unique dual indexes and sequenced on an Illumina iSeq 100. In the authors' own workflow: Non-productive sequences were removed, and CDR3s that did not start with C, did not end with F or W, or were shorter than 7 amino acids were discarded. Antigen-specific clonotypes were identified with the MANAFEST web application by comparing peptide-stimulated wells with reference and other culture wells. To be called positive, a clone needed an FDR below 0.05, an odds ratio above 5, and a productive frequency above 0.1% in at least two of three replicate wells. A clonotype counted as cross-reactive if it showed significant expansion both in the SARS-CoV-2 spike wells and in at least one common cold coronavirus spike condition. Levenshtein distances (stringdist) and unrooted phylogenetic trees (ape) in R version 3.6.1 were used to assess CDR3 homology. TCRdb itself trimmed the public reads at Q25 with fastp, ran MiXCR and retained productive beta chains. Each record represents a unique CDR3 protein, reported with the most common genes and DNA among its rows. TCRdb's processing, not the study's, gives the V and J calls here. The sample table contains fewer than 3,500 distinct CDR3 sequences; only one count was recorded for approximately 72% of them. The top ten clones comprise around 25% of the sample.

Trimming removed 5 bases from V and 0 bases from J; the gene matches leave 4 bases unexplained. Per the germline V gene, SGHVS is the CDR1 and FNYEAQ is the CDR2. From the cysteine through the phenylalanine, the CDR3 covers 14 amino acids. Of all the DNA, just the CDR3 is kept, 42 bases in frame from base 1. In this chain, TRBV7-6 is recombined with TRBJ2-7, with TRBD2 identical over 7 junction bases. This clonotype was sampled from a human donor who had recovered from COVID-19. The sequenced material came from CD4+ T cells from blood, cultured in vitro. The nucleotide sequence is TGTGCCAGCAGCCCCGGCGGGGGCTCCTACGAGCAGTACTTC. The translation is CASSPGGGSYEQYF.